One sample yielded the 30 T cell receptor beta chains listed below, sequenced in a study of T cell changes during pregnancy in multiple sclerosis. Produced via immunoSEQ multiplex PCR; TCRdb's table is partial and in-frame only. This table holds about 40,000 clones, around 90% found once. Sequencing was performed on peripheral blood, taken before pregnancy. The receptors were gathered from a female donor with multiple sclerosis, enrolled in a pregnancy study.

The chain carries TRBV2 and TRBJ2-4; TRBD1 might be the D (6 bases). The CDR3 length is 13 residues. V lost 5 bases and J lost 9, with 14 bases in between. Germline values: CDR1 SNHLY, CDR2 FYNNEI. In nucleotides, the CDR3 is TGTGCCAGCAGTCCGGACAGCCTTGGCATTCAGTACTTC. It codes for CASSPDSLGIQYF.

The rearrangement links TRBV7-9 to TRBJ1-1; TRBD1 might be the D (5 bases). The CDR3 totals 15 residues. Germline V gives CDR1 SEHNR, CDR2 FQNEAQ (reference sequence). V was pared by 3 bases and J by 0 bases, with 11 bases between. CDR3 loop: CASSFLGGMNTEAFF. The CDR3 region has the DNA TGTGCCAGCAGCTTTCTTGGGGGGATGAACACTGAAGCTTTCTTT.

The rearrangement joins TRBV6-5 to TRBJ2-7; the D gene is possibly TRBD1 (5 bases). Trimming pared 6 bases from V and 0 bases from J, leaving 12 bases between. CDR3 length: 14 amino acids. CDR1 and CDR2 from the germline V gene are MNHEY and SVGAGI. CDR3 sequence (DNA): TGTGCCAGCAGCCGAACAGGTGGCTCCTACGAGCAGTACTTC. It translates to CASSRTGGSYEQYF.

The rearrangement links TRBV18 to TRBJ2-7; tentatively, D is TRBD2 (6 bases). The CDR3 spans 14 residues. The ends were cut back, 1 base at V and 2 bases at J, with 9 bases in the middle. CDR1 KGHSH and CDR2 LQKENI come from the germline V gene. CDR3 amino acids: CASSPLAETYEQYF. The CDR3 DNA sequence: TGTGCCAGCTCACCACTAGCGGAGACCTACGAGCAGTACTTC. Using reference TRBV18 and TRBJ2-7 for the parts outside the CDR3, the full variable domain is NAGVMQNPRHLVRRRGQEARLRCSPMKGHSHVYWYRQLPEEGLKFMVYLQKENIIDESGMPKERFSAEFPKEGPSILRIQQVVRGDSAAYFCASSPLAETYEQYFGPGTRLTVT.

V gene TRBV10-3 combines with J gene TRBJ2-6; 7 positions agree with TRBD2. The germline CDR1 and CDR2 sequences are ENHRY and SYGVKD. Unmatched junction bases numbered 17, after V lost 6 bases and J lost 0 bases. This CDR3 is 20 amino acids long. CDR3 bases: TGTGCCATCAGGCGGGGGATTTATATAGGGCTAAGCTCTGGGGCCAACGTCCTGACTTTC. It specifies CAIRRGIYIGLSSGANVLTF.

This CDR3 is CASSLAGSYNEQFF. CDR3 DNA: TGTGCCAGTAGTCTAGCGGGGTCCTACAATGAGCAGTTCTTC. The V gene is TRBV19, the J gene TRBJ2-1, with 9 nucleotides matching TRBD2. V lost 5 bases and J lost 1; bases outside the gene matches: 0. The V gene's germline CDR1 is LNHDA and CDR2 SQIVND (reference sequence). The CDR3 has 14 amino acids.

This chain's CDR3 is CASSHDSSLHLYGYTF. Here the CDR3 DNA reads TGTGCCAGCAGCCACGACAGCAGCCTCCACCTCTATGGCTACACCTTC. This chain links TRBV6-6 with TRBJ1-2; a possible D gene is TRBD1 (5 bases). This CDR3 is built from 16 residues. Germline V gives CDR1 MNHNY, CDR2 SVGAGI (reference sequence). Trimming took off 6 bases at V and 4 bases at J, with 21 bases between the two ends.

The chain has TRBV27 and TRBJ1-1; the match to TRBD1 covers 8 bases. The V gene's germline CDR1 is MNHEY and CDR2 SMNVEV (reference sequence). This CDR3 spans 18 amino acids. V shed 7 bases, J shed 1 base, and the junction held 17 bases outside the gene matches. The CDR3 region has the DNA TGTGCCAGCACCCTACGACAGGGGCCCACAGGACCGAACACTGAAGCTTTCTTT. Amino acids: CASTLRQGPTGPNTEAFF.

The CDR3 coding sequence is TGTGCCAGCAGTGGGGTCCTGGTAGCGGGAGGGCCGACCGGGGAGCTGTTTTTT. This translates into CASSGVLVAGGPTGELFF. This chain links TRBV27 with TRBJ2-2; 11 bases match TRBD2. CDR1 and CDR2 from the germline V gene are MNHEY and SMNVEV (reference sequence). V lost 5 bases to trimming and J lost 5 bases; unmatched junction nucleotides: 13. The CDR3 has 18 amino acids.

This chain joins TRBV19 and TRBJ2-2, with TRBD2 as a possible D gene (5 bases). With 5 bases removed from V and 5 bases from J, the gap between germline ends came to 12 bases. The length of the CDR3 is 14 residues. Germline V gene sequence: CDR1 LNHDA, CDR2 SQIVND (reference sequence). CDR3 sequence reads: CASSPTGGTGELFF. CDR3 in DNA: TGTGCCAGTAGTCCCACCGGCGGGACCGGGGAGCTGTTTTTT.

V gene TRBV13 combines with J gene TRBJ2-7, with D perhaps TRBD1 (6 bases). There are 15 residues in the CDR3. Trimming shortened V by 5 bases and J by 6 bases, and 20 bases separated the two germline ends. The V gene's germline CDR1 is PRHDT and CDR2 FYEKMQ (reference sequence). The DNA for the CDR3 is TGTGCCAGCAGCCCGAACAGGGAAGGTCACAGCGAGCAGTACTTC. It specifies CASSPNREGHSEQYF.

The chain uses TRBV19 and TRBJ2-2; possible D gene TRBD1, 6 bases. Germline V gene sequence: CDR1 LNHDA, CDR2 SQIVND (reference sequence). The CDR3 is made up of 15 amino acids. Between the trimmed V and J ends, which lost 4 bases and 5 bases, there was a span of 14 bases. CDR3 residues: CASSSDRRRTGELFF. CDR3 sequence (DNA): TGTGCCAGTAGTAGCGACAGGCGTCGAACCGGGGAGCTGTTTTTT.

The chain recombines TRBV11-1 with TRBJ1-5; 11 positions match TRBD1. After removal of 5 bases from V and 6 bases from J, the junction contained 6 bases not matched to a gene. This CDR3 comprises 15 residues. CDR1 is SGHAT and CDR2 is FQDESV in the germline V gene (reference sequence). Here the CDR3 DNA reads TGTGCCAGCAGCCGAGGGACAGGGGGGCCTCAGCCCCAGCATTTT. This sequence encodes CASSRGTGGPQPQHF.

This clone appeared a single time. The CDR3 DNA reads as TGCGCCAGCAGCCCCATAGCGGGAGCGGATACGCAGTATTTT. Its protein product is CASSPIAGADTQYF. The V gene is TRBV5-1, the J gene TRBJ2-3, with 9 bases aligning to TRBD2. The V gene's germline CDR1 is SGHRS and CDR2 YFSETQ. Losses at the gene ends were 4 bases for V and 6 bases for J; bases not matched to a gene: 6. This CDR3 has 14 residues.

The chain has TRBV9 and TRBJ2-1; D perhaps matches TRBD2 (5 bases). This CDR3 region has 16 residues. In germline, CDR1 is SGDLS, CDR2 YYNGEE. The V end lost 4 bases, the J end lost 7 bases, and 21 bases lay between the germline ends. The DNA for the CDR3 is TGTGCCAGCAGCCCAGCGTACTCCAGCGGACGGAATGAGCAGTTCTTC. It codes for CASSPAYSSGRNEQFF. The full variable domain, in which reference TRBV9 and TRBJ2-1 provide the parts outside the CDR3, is DSGVTQTPKHLITATGQRVTLRCSPRSGDLSVYWYQQSLDQGLQFLIQYYNGEERAKGNILERFSAQQFPDLHSELNLSSLELGDSALYFCASSPAYSSGRNEQFFGPGTRLTVL.

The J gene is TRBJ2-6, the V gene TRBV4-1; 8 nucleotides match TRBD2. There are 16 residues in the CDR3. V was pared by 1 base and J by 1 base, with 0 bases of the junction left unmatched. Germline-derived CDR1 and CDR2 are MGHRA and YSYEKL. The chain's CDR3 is CASSQGGGSGANVLTF. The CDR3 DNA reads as TGCGCCAGCAGCCAAGGCGGGGGGTCTGGGGCCAACGTCCTGACTTTC.

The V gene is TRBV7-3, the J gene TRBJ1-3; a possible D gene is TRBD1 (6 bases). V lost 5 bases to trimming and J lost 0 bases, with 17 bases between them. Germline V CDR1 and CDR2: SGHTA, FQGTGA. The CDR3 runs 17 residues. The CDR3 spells CASSPHGGAYSGNTIYF. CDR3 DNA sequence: TGTGCCAGCAGCCCCCACGGGGGGGCATACTCTGGAAACACCATATATTTT.

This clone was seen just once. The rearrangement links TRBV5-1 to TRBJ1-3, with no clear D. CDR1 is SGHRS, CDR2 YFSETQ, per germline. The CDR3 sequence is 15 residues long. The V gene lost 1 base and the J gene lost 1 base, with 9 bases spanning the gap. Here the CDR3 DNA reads TGCGCCAGCAGCTTGAACGGAGGTTCTGGAAACACCATATATTTT. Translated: CASSLNGGSGNTIYF.

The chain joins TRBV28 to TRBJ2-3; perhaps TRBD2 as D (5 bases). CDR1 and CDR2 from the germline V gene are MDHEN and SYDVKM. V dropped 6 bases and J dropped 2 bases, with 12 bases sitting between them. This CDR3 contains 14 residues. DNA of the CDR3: TGTGCCAGCAGCACCTCGACTATCACAGATACGCAGTATTTT. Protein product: CASSTSTITDTQYF.

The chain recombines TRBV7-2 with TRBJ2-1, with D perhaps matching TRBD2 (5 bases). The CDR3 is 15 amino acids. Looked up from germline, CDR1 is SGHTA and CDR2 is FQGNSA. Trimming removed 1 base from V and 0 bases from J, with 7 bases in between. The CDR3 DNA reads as TGTGCCAGCAGCTTAGAAGGGAGCTCCTACAATGAGCAGTTCTTC. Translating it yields CASSLEGSSYNEQFF.

The CDR3 DNA reads TGCGCCAGCAGCTTAACCCACAGGGGTCGGAGAGAGACCCAGTACTTC. This codes for CASSLTHRGRRETQYF. The rearrangement uses TRBV5-1 and TRBJ2-5, with TRBD1 matching over 7 bases. CDR3 length: 16 residues. V dropped 2 bases and J dropped 4; count of bases not matched to a gene: 11. Per germline, CDR1 SGHRS and CDR2 YFSETQ.

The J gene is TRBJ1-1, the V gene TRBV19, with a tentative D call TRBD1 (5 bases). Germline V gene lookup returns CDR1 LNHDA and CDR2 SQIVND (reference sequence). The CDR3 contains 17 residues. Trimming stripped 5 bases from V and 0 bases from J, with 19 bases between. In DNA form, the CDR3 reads TGTGCCAGTAGTCAGCCGGGGCGGGGAGGGATGAACACTGAAGCTTTCTTT. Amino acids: CASSQPGRGGMNTEAFF.

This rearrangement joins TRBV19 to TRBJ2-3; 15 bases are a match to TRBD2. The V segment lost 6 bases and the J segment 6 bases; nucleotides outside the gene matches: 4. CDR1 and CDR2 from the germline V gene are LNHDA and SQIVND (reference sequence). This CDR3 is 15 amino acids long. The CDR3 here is CASSHGLAGGDTQYF. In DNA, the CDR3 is TGTGCCAGTAGCCACGGACTAGCGGGAGGGGATACGCAGTATTTT.

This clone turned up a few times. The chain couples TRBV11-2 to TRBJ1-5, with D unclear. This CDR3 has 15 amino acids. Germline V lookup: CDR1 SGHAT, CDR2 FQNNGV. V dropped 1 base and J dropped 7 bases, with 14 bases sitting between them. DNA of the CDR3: TGTGCCAGCAGCTTAGGGACCAAGGGAGGCCAGCCCCAGCATTTT. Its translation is CASSLGTKGGQPQHF.

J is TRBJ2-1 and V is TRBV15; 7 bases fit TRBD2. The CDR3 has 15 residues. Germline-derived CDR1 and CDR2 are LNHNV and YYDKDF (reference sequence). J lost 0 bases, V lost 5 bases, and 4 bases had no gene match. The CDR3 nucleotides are TGTGCCACCAGCTACGGGGGGAGCTCCTACAATGAGCAGTTCTTC. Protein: CATSYGGSSYNEQFF. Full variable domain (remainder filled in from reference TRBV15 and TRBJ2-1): DAMVIQNPRYQVTQFGKPVTLSCSQTLNHNVMYWYQQKSSQAPKLLFHYYDKDFNNEADTPDNFQSRRPNTSFCFLDIRSPGLGDTAMYLCATSYGGSSYNEQFFGPGTRLTVL.

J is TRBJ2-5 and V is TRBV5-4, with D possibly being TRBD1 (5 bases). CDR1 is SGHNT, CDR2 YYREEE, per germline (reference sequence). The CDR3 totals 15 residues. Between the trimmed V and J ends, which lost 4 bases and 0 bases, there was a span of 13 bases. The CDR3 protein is CASSNTDRNQETQYF. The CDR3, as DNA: TGTGCCAGCAGCAATACAGACAGAAACCAAGAGACCCAGTACTTC.

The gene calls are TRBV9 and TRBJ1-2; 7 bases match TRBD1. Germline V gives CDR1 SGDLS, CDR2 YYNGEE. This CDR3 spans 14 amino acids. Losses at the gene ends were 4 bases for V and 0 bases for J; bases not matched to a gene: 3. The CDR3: CASSRQGTNYGYTF. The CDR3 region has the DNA TGTGCCAGCAGCCGACAGGGCACTAACTATGGCTACACCTTC.

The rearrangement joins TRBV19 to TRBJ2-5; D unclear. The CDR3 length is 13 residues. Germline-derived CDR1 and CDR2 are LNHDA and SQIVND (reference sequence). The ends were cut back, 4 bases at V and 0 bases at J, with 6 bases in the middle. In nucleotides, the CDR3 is TGTGCCAGTAGTAGAGCGTACCAAGAGACCCAGTACTTC. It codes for CASSRAYQETQYF. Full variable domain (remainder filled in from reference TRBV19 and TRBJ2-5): DGGITQSPKYLFRKEGQNVTLSCEQNLNHDAMYWYRQDPGQGLRLIYYSQIVNDFQKGDIAEGYSVSREKKESFPLTVTSAQKNPTAFYLCASSRAYQETQYFGPGTRLLVL.

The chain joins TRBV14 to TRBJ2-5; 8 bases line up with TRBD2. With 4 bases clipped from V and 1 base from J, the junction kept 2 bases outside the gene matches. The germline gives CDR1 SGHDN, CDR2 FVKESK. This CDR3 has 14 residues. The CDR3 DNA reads TGTGCCAGCAGCCGAACTAGCGGCCAAGAGACCCAGTACTTC. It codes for CASSRTSGQETQYF.

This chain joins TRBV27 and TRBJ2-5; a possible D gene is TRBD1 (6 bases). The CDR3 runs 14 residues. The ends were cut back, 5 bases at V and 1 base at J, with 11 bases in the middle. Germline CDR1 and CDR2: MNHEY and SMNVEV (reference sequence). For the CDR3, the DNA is TGTGCCAGCAGTCTACAGGGAACCCAAGAGACCCAGTACTTC. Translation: CASSLQGTQETQYF.